The source of this T cell receptor beta chain is a study of tumor-infiltrating lymphocytes in primary liver carcinoma. Study as a whole: Surgical resection was used to treat these primary liver carcinoma patients. Each sample had roughly 3.65 to 7.13 million productive TCRbeta reads regardless of tissue type. General study results and limits: In the absence of sorting, bulk samples left CD4+ and CD8+ repertoires uncompared. It was in tumors, not blood, that the top-250-clone fraction was significantly higher (p = 0.039).

Constant-region priming of 500 ng total RNA yielded TCR beta cDNA. Slightly modified ARM-PCR with three nested multiplex PCR rounds yielded TCR beta libraries. TRBV1-TRBV30 forward primers paired with a C-beta reverse primer were used in the first two PCR rounds, which ran approximately 10 cycles each. One entry per CDR3 protein results from TCRdb running MiXCR on the multiplex PCR reads. The sample lists 310,000 or so distinct CDR3 sequences, nearly 60% seen once, with more than 15% in the top ten. As for this clonotype: What it binds is not known. As the CDR3 is not closed by the conserved phenylalanine or tryptophan, this likely results from a read error.

RNA was extracted from whole blood without cell sorting, alongside germline DNA. The CDR3 covers 14 residues. Germline values: CDR1 GTSNPN, CDR2 SVGIG (reference sequence). Trimming removed 5 bases at V and 3 bases at J, with 17 bases between. The sequencing input was peripheral blood. The chain is built from TRBV30 and TRBJ2-7, with D maybe TRBD1 (7 bases). This receptor was obtained from a woman aged 30 to 39 with primary liver carcinoma and hepatitis B virus infection. The CDR3 nucleotides read TGTGCCTGGTATGGGGGGACAGCAAACTACGAGCAGTACTAC. It encodes CAWYGGTANYEQYY.